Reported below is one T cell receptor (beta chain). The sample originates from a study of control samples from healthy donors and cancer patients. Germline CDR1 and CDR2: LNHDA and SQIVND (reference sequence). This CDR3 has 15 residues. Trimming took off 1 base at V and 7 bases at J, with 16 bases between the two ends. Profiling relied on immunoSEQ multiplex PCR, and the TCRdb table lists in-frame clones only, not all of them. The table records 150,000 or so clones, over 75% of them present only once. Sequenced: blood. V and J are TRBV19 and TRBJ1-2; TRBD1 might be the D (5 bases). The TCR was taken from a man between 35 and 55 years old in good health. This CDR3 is CASSIVGPGGSGYTF. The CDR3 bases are TGTGCCAGTAGTATAGTGGGCCCTGGGGGAAGTGGCTACACCTTC.